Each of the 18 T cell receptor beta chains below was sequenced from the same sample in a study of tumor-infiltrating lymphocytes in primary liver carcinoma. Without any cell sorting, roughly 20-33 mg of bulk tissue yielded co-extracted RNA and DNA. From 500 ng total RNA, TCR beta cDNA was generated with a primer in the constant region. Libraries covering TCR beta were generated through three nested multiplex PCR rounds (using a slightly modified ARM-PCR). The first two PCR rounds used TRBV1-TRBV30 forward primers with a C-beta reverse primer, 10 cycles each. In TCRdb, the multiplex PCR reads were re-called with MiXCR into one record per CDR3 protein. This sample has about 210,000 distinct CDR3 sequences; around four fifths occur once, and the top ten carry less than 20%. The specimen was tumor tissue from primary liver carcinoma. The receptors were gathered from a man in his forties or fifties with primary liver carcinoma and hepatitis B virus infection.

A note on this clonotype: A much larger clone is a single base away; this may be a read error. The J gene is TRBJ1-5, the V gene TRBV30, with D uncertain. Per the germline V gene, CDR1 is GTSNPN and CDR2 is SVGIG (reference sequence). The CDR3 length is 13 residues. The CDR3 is CVWSGLHGEPQHF. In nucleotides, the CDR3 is TGTGTCTGGAGTGGGCTTCATGGGGAGCCCCAGCATTTT.

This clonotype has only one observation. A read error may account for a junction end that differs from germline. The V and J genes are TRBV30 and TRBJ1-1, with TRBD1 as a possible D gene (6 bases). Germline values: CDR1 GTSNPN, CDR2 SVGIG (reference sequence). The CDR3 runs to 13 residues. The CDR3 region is CAWTQGPNTGAFF. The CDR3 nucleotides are TGTGCCTGGACCCAGGGGCCGAACACTGGAGCTTTCTTT.

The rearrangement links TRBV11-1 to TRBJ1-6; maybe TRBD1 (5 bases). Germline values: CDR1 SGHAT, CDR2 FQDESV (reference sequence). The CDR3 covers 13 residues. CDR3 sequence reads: CASGRTLVPPLHF. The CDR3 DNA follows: TGTGCAAGCGGCCGGACACTGGTTCCACCCCTCCACTTT.

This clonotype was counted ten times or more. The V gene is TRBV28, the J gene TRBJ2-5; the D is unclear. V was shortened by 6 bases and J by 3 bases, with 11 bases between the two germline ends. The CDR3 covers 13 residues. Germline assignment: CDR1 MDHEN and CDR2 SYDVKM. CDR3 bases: TGTGCCAGCAGACCGCCGGAAGAAGAGACCCAGTACTTC. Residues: CASRPPEEETQYF.

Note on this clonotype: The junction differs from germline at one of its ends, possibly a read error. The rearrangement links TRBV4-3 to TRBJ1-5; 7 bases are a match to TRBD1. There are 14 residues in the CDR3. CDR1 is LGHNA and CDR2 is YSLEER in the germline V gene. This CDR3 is CASTQDRGGQPQHF. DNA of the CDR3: TGCGCCAGCACCCAAGATCGAGGGGGCCAGCCCCAGCATTTT.

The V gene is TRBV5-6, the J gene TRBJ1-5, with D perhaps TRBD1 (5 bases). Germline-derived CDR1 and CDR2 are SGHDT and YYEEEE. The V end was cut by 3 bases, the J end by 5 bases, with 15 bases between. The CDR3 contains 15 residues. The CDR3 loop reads CASSSTRGSDQPQHF. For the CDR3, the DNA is TGTGCCAGCAGCTCTACTCGGGGGAGCGATCAGCCCCAGCATTTT.

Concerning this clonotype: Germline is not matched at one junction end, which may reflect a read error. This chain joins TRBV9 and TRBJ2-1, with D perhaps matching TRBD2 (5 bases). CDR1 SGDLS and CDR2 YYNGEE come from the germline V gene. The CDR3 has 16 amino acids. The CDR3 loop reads CAGSVGDLGSYNEQFF. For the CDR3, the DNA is TGTGCCGGCAGCGTGGGAGACCTTGGGTCCTACAATGAGCAGTTCTTC.

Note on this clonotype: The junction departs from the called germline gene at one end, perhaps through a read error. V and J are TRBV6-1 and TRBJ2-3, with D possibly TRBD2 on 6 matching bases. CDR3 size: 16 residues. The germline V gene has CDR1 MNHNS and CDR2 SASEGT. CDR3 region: CASCERRGLRTDMQYF. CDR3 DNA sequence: TGTGCCAGCTGTGAAAGGCGGGGACTTCGCACAGATATGCAGTATTTT.

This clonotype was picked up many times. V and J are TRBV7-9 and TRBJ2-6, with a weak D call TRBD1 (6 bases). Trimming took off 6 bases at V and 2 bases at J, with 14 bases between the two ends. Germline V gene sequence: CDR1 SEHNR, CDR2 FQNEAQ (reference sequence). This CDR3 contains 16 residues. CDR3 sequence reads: CASRSYREPGANVLTF. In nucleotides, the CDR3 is TGTGCCAGCAGAAGTTACAGGGAACCTGGGGCCAACGTCCTGACTTTC.

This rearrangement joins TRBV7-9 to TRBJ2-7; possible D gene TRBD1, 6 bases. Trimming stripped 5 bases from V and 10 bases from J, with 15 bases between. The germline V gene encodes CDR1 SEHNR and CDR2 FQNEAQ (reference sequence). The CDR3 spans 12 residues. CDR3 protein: CASSQGQSDQYF. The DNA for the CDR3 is TGTGCCAGCAGCCAGGGGCAGAGCGATCAGTACTTC.

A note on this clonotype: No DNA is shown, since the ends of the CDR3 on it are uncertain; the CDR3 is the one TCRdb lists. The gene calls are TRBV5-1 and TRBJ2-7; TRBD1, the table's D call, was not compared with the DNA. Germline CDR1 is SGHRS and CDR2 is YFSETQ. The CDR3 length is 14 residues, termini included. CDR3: CASNFGQGAVEHYF.

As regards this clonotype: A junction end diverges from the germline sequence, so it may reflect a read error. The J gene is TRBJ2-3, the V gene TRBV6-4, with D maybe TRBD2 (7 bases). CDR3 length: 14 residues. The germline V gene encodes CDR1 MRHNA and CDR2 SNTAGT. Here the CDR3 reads CTSSAAGARDTQYF. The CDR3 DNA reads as TGTACCAGCAGCGCGGCGGGGGCTAGAGATACGCAGTATTTT.

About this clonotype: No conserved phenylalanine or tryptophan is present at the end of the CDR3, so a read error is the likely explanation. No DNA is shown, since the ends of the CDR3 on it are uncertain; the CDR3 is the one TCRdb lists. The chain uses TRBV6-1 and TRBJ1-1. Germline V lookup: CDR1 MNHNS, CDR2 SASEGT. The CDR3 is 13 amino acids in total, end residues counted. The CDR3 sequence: CASSDSLNTEAFL.

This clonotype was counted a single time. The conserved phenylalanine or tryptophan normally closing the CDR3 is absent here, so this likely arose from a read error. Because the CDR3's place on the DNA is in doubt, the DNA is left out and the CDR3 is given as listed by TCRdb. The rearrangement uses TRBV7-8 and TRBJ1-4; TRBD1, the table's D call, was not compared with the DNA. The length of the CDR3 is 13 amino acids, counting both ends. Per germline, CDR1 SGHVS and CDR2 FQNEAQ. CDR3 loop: CASSLETDRGLFI.

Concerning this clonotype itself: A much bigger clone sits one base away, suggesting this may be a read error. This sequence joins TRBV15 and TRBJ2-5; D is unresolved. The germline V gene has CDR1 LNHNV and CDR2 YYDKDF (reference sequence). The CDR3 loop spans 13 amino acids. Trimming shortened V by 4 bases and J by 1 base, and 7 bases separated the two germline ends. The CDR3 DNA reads TGTGCCACCAGCAACATCCTCCAAGAGACCCAGTACTTC. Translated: CATSNILQETQYF.

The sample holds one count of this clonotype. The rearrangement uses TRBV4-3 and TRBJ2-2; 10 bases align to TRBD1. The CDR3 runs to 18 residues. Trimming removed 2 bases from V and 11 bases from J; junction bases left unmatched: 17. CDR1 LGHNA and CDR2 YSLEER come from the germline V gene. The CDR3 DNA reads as TGCGCCAGCAGCCAATTTCATTGGACAGGGGGGTACACCGATGAGCTGTTTTTT. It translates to CASSQFHWTGGYTDELFF.

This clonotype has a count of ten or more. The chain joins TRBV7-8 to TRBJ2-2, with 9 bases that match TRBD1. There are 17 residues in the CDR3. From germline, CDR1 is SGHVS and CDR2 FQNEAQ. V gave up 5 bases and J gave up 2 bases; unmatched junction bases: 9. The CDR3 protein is CASSPRTGAHNTGELFF. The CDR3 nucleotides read TGTGCCAGCAGCCCAAGGACAGGGGCTCATAACACCGGGGAGCTGTTTTTT.

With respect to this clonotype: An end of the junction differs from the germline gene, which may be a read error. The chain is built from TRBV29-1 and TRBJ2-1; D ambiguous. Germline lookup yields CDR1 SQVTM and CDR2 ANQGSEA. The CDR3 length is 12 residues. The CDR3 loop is CSVVRATNEQFF. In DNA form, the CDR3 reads TGCAGTGTTGTTAGGGCTACCAATGAGCAGTTCTTC.